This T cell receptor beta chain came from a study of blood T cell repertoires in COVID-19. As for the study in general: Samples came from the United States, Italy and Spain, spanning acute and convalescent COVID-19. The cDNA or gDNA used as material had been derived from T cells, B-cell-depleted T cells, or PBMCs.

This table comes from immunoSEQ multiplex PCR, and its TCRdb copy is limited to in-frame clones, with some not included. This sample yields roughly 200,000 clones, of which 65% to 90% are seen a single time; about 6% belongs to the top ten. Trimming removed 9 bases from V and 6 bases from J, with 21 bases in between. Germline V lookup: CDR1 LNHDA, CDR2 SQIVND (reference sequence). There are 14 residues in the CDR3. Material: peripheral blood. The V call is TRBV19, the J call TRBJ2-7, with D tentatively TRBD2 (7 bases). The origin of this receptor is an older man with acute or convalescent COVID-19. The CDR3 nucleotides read TGTGCCAGCTCTTCGGGGGGCGTAAGCGGCGAGCAGTACTTC. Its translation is CASSSGGVSGEQYF.